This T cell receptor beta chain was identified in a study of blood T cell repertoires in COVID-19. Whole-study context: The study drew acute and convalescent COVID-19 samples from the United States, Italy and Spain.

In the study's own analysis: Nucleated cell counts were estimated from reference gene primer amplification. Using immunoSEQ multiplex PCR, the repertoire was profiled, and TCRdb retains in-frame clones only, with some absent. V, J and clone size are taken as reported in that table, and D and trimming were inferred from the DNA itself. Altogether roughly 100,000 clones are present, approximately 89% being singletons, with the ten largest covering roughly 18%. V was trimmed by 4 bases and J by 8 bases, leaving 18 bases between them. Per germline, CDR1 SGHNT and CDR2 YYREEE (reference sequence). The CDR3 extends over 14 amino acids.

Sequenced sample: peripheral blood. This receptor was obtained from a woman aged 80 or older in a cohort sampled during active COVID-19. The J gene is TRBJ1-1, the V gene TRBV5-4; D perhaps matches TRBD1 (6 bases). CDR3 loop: CASSPQGYLPEAFF. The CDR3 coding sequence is TGTGCCAGCAGCCCCCAGGGGTACCTCCCGGAAGCTTTCTTT.